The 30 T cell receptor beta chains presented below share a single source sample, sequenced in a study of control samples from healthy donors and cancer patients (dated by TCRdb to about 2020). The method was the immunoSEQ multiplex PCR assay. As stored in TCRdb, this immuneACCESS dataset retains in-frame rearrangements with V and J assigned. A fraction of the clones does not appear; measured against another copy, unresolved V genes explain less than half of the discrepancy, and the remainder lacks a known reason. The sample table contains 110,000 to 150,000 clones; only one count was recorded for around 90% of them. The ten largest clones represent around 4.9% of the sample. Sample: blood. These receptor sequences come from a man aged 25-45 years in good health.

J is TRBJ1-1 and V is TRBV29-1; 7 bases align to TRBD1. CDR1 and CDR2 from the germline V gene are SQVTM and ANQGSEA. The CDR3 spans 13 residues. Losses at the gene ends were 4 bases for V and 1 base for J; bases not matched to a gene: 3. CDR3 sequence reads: CSVGTGANTEAFF. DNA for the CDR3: TGCAGCGTTGGGACAGGCGCGAACACTGAAGCTTTCTTT.

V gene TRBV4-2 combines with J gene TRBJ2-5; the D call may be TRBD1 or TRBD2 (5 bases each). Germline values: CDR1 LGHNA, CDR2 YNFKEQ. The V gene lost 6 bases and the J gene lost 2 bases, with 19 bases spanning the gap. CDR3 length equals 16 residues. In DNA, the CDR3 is TGTGCCAGCAGTCTTGGGACGGCTGGTGGACAAGAGACCCAGTACTTC. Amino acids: CASSLGTAGGQETQYF.

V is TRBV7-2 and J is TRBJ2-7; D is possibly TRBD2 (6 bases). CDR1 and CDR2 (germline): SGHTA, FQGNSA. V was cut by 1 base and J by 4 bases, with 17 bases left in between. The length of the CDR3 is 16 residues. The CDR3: CASSLGFGGGGYEQYF. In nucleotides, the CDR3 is TGTGCCAGCAGCTTAGGGTTCGGGGGAGGTGGGTACGAGCAGTACTTC.

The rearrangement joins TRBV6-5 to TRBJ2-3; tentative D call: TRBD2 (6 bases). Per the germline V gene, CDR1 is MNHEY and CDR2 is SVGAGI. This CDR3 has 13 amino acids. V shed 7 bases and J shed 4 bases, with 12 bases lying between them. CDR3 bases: TGTGCCAGCAACGGGAGAGCGCCAGATACGCAGTATTTT. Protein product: CASNGRAPDTQYF.

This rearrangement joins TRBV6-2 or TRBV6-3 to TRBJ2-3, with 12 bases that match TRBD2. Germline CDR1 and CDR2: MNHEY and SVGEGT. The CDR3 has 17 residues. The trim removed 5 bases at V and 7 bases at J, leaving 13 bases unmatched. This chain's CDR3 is CASSGASGRARSHTQYF. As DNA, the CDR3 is TGTGCCAGCAGTGGAGCTAGCGGGAGGGCCCGGTCTCATACGCAGTATTTT.

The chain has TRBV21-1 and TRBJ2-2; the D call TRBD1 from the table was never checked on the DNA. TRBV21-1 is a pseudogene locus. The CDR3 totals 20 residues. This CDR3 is CASSQGVPGQLQTDTGELFF. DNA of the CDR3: TGTGCCAGCAGCCAAGGGGTCCCGGGACAGCTCCAGACGGACACCGGGGAGCTGTTTTTT.

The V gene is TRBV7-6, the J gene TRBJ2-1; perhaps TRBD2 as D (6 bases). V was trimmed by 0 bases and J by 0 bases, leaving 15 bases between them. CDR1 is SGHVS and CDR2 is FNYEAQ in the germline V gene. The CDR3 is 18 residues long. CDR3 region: CASSLAVPSVPSYNEQFF. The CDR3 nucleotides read TGTGCCAGCAGCTTAGCAGTGCCTAGCGTACCCTCCTACAATGAGCAGTTCTTC.

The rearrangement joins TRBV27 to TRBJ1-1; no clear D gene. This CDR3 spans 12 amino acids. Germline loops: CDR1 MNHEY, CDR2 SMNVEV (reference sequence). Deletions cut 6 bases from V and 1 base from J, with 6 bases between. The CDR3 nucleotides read TGTGCCAGCAGGGAGGGGAACACTGAAGCTTTCTTT. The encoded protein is CASREGNTEAFF.

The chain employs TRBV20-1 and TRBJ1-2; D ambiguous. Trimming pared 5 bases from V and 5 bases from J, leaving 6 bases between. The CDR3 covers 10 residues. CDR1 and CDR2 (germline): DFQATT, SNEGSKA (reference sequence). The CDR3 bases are TGCAGTGCTGAAGGGTATGGCTACACCTTC. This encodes CSAEGYGYTF.

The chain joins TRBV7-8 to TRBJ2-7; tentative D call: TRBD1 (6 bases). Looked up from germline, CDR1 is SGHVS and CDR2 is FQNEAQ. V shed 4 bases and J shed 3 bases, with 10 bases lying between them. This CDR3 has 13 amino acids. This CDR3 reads CASSSRDNYEQYF. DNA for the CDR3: TGTGCCAGCAGCTCTCGGGACAACTACGAGCAGTACTTC.

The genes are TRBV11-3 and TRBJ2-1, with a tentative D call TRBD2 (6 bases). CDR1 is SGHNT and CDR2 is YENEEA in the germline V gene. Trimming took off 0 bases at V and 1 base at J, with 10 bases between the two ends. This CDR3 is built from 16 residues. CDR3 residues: CASSLEVGGSYNEQFF. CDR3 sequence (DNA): TGTGCCAGCAGCTTAGAAGTGGGGGGTTCCTACAATGAGCAGTTCTTC.

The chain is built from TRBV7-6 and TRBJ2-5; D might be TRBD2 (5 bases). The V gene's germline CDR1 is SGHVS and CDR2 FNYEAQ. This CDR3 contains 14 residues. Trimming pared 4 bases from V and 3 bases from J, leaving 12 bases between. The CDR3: CASSSLMREETQYF. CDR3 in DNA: TGTGCCAGCAGCTCCCTAATGAGGGAAGAGACCCAGTACTTC.

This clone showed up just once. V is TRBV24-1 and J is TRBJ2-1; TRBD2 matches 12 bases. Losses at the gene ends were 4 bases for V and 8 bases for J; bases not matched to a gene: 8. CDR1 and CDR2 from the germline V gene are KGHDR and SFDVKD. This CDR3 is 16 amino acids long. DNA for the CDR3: TGTGCCACCAGTGACCTAGCGGGAGGGCCATTACATGAGCAGTTCTTC. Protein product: CATSDLAGGPLHEQFF.

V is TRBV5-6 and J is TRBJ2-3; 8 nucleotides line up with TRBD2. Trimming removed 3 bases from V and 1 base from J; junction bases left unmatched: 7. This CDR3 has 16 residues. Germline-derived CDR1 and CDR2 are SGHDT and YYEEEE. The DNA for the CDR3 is TGTGCCAGCAGCTCTCCCGGGACTAGTGGCACAGATACGCAGTATTTT. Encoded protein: CASSSPGTSGTDTQYF.

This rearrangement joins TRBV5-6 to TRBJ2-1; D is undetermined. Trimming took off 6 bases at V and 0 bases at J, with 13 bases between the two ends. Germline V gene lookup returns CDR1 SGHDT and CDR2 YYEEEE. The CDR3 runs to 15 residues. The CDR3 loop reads CASTIRSFSYNEQFF. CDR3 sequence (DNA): TGTGCCAGCACCATCCGAAGCTTCTCCTACAATGAGCAGTTCTTC.

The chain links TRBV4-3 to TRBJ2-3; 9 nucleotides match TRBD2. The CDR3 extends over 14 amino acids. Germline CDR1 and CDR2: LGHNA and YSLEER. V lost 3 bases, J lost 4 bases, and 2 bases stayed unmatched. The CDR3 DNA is TGCGCCAGCAGCCATGGGACTAGCCCAGATACGCAGTATTTT. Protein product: CASSHGTSPDTQYF.

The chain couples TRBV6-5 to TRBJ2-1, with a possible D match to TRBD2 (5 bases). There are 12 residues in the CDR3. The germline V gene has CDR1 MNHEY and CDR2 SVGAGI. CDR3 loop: CFAGVGYNEQFF. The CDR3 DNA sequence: TGTTTCGCCGGGGTTGGCTACAATGAGCAGTTCTTC.

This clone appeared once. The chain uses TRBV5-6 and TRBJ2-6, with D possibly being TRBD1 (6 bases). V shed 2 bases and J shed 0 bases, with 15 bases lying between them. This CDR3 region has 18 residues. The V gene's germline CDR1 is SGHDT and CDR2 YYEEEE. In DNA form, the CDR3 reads TGTGCCAGCAGCTTCGCTCAGGGGACCGACTCTGGGGCCAACGTCCTGACTTTC. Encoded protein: CASSFAQGTDSGANVLTF.

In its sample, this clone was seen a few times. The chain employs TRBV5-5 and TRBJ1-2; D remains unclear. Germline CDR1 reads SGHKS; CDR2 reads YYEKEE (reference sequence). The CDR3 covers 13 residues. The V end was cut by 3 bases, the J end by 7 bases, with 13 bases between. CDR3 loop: CASSYPVVGGYTF. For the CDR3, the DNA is TGTGCCAGCAGCTACCCGGTCGTCGGTGGCTACACCTTC.

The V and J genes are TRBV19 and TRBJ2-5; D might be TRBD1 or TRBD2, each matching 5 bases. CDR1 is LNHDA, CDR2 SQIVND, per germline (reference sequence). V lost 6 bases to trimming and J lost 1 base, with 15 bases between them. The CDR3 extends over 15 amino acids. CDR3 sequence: CASSTELGTQETQYF. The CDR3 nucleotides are TGTGCCAGTAGCACAGAATTGGGGACCCAAGAGACCCAGTACTTC.

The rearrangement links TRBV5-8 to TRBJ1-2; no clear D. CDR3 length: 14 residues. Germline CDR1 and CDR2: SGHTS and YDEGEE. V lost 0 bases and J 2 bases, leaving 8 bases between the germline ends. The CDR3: CASSLATENYGYTF. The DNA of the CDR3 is TGTGCCAGCAGCTTGGCCACAGAGAACTATGGCTACACCTTC. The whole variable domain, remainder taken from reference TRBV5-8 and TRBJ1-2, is EAGVTQSPTHLIKTRGQQATLRCSPISGHTSVYWYQQALGLGLQFLLWYDEGEERNRGNFPPRFSGRQFPNYSSELNVNALELEDSALYLCASSLATENYGYTFGSGTRLTVV.

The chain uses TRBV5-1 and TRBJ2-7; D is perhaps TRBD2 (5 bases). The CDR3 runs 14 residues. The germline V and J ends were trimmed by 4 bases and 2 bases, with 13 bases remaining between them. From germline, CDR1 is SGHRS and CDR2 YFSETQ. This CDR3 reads CASSRLSGAYEQYF. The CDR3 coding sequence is TGCGCCAGCAGCCGGCTCTCCGGGGCCTACGAGCAGTACTTC. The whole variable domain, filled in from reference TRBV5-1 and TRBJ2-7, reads KAGVTQTPRYLIKTRGQQVTLSCSPISGHRSVSWYQQTPGQGLQFLFEYFSETQRNKGNFPGRFSGRQFSNSRSEMNVSTLELGDSALYLCASSRLSGAYEQYFGPGTRLTVT.

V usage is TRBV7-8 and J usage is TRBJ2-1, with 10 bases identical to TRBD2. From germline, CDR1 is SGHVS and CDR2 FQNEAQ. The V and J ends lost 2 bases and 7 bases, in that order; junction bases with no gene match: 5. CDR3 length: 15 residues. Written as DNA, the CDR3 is TGTGCCAGCAGCTTAAGGAGCGGGGGGGCTAATGAGCAGTTCTTC. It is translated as CASSLRSGGANEQFF.

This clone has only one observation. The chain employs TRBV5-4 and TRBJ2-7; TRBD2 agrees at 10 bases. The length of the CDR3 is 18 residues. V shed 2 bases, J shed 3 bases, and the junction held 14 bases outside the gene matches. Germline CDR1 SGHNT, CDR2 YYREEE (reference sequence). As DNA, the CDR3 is TGTGCCAGCAGCTTAGGTCAGCGGGAGGGCCCTATTATCTACGAGCAGTACTTC. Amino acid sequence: CASSLGQREGPIIYEQYF.

The CDR3 protein is CASRQQNTEAFF. The DNA for the CDR3 is TGTGCCAGCAGGCAGCAGAACACTGAAGCTTTCTTT. This chain joins TRBV7-9 and TRBJ1-1; D is uncertain. Germline V gives CDR1 SEHNR, CDR2 FQNEAQ (reference sequence). The CDR3 contains 12 residues. V lost 6 bases and J 1 base, leaving 6 bases between the germline ends.

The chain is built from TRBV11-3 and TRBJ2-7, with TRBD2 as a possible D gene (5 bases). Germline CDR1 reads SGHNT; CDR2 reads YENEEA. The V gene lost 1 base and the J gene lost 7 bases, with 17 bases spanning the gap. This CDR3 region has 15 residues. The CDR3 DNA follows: TGTGCCAGCAGCTTAGGGCGAGCTGGGAGACGAGAGCAGTACTTC. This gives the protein CASSLGRAGRREQYF.

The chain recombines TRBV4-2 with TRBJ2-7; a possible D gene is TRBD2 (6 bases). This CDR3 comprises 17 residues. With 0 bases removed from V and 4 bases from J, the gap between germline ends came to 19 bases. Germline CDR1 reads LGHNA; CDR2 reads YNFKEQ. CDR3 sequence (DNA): TGTGCCAGCAGCCAAGAGGGGCGGACCGGAGGGGCATACGAGCAGTACTTC. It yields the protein CASSQEGRTGGAYEQYF.

The CDR3 reads CASSLTQLDTEAFF. Here the CDR3 DNA reads TGCGCCAGCAGCTTGACACAGTTGGACACTGAAGCTTTCTTT. The chain links TRBV5-1 to TRBJ1-1; D unclear. V dropped 1 base and J dropped 3 bases, with 10 bases sitting between them. CDR1 SGHRS and CDR2 YFSETQ come from the germline V gene. The CDR3 is made up of 14 amino acids.

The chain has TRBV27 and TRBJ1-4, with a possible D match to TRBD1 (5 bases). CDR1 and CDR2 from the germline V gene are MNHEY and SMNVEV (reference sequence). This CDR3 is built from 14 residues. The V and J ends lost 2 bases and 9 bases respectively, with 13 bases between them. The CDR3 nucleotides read TGTGCCAGCAGTTTACCTGGACAAGGGCAAAAACTGTTTTTT. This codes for CASSLPGQGQKLFF.

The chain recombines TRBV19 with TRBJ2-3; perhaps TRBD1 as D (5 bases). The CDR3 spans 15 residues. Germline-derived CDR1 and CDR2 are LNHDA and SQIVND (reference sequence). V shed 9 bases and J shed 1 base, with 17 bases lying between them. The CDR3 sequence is CASSDRLHGTDTQYF. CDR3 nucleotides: TGTGCCAGCTCCGACAGACTCCATGGCACAGATACGCAGTATTTT. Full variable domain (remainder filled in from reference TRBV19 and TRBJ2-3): DGGITQSPKYLFRKEGQNVTLSCEQNLNHDAMYWYRQDPGQGLRLIYYSQIVNDFQKGDIAEGYSVSREKKESFPLTVTSAQKNPTAFYLCASSDRLHGTDTQYFGPGTRLTVL.